One and the same sample provided the 22 T cell receptor beta chains below, sequenced in a study of tumor and adjacent non-tumor tissue in lung cancer. No cell sorting was done before RNA was extracted from the tissue. TCRbeta libraries were built with three rounds of nested PCR, modified from ARM-PCR. TCRdb fed the multiplex PCR reads into MiXCR, producing one record per CDR3 protein. The data contain more than 85,000 distinct CDR3 sequences, approximately 71% of them singletons. The specimen sequenced was lung tumor tissue. These receptors were taken from a woman aged 55-69 years with non-small cell lung cancer.

This clonotype was recorded only once. A much bigger clone sits one base away, suggesting this may be a read error. The chain's CDR3 is CASLELTSGSHNKQFF. The CDR3 nucleotides read TGTGCCAGCTTAGAGTTGACTAGCGGGAGCCACAATAAGCAGTTCTTC. This rearrangement joins TRBV11-3 to TRBJ2-1, with 12 bases lining up with TRBD2. The CDR3 covers 16 residues. Germline V gives CDR1 SGHNT, CDR2 YENEEA. Using reference TRBV11-3 and TRBJ2-1 for the parts outside the CDR3, the full variable domain is EAGVVQSPRYKIIEKKQPVAFWCNPISGHNTLYWYLQNLGQGPELLIRYENEEAVDDSQLPKDRFSAERLKGVDSTLKIQPAELGDSAVYLCASLELTSGSHNKQFFGPGTRLTVL.

To note about this clonotype: A clone one base away is much larger, so this may be a read error. V gene TRBV11-2 combines with J gene TRBJ2-7; tentatively, D is TRBD1 (6 bases). CDR3 length: 12 amino acids. Germline-derived CDR1 and CDR2 are SGHAT and FQNNGV. The V end was cut by 3 bases, the J end by 9 bases, with 12 bases between. DNA for the CDR3: TGTGCCAGCAGCTTCAGGACAGCCGGGCAGTACTTC. As protein: CASSFRTAGQYF.

About this clonotype: Without the conserved terminal phenylalanine or tryptophan, this CDR3 likely stems from a read error. The V and J genes are TRBV29-1 and TRBJ2-7; D may be TRBD1 (6 bases). Per the germline V gene, CDR1 is SQVTM and CDR2 is ANQGSEA. This CDR3 is 12 amino acids long. The CDR3 DNA reads TGCAGCGTTGAGGGACATACCTATGAGCAGTACCTC. Its protein is CSVEGHTYEQYL.

Note on this clonotype: One junction end disagrees with the germline gene, perhaps due to a read error. The chain recombines TRBV11-3 with TRBJ2-3; 8 bases are shared with TRBD1. The CDR3 runs to 15 residues. Germline CDR1 SGHNT, CDR2 YENEEA. CDR3 sequence reads: CAISPAGQGGHMQYF. CDR3 DNA: TGTGCCATCAGCCCCGCCGGACAGGGAGGTCATATGCAGTATTTT. The variable domain in full, completed from reference TRBV11-3 and TRBJ2-3, reads EAGVVQSPRYKIIEKKQPVAFWCNPISGHNTLYWYLQNLGQGPELLIRYENEEAVDDSQLPKDRFSAERLKGVDSTLKIQPAELGDSAVYLCAISPAGQGGHMQYFGPGTRLTVL.

Only one count was recorded for this clonotype. The chain recombines TRBV5-1 with TRBJ2-1, with 7 bases matching TRBD2. Germline CDR1 SGHRS, CDR2 YFSETQ. V dropped 1 base and J dropped 12; count of bases not matched to a gene: 13. The CDR3 extends over 15 amino acids. CDR3 in amino acids: CASSLSGRATITQFF. The CDR3 DNA reads as TGCGCCAGCAGCTTGAGTGGGAGGGCCACCATCACGCAGTTCTTC.

Only a few counts were recorded for this clonotype. Likely a read error: the CDR3 ends without its conserved phenylalanine or tryptophan. The limits of the CDR3 on the DNA are not certain, so only TCRdb's listed CDR3 is given. The rearrangement joins TRBV11-2 to TRBJ1-2; the D segment call TRBD1 is taken from the table without a DNA check. The CDR3 numbers 14 amino acids, ends counted. Per germline, CDR1 SGHAT and CDR2 FQNNGV. CDR3 sequence reads: CASSLDQGDGGYAL.

Concerning this clonotype: It is likely a read error, because the conserved phenylalanine at the end of the CDR3 is missing. The DNA is omitted, as the CDR3 cannot be located on it reliably, and the CDR3 follows TCRdb's listing. This chain joins TRBV20-1 and TRBJ2-2. Ends included, the CDR3 has 12 residues. Per germline, CDR1 DFQATT and CDR2 SNEGSKA (reference sequence). The CDR3 protein is CSASTVTGELFS.

This clonotype came up a few times. The V and J genes are TRBV30 and TRBJ1-2, with TRBD1 matching over 7 bases. J lost 8 bases, V lost 8 bases, and 14 bases had no gene match. Germline lookup yields CDR1 GTSNPN and CDR2 SVGIG (reference sequence). This CDR3 has 13 amino acids. The CDR3 is CAGVGFTGVGYTF. The DNA for the CDR3 is TGTGCCGGCGTGGGATTTACAGGGGTCGGCTACACCTTC.

The J gene is TRBJ2-7, the V gene TRBV10-3; D possibly corresponds to TRBD2 (5 bases). V dropped 11 bases and J dropped 5 bases, with 16 bases sitting between them. CDR1 is ENHRY and CDR2 is SYGVKD in the germline V gene. CDR3 length: 12 residues. The CDR3 region is CASKHGENEQYF. The DNA for the CDR3 is TGTGCCTCTAAGCACGGGGAAAACGAGCAGTACTTC.

Worth noting for this clonotype: One end of the junction fails to match germline, which may point to a read error. The chain is built from TRBV11-3 and TRBJ1-2; D gene uncertain. Per germline, CDR1 SGHNT and CDR2 YENEEA. CDR3 length equals 13 residues. The CDR3 nucleotides are TGTGCAAGCAGCCCGACCTTAAAAACCGGGAACACCTTC. Protein: CASSPTLKTGNTF.

Turning to this clonotype: No conserved phenylalanine or tryptophan ends this CDR3, so it is likely a read error. The rearrangement uses TRBV29-1 and TRBJ1-5, with D perhaps matching TRBD1 (5 bases). With the DNA end fitting TRBJ2-3 better, the J assignment may be wrong. Germline V gene data show CDR1 as SQVTM and CDR2 as ANQGSEA. CDR3 size: 13 residues. The CDR3 nucleotides are TGCAGCGTCAGACAGAGTTCTAATCAGCCCCAGTATTTG. Translating it yields CSVRQSSNQPQYL.

A remark on this clonotype: Without the conserved terminal phenylalanine or tryptophan, this CDR3 likely stems from a read error. The chain joins TRBV6-5 to TRBJ1-5; D is unresolved. The CDR3 is made up of 12 amino acids. Germline assignment: CDR1 MNHEY and CDR2 SVGAGI. Trimming removed 4 bases at V and 11 bases at J, with 12 bases between. In DNA, the CDR3 is TGTGCCAGCAGTTCCACGCGAGGGACCCAGCATTTG. It is translated as CASSSTRGTQHL.

Remarks on this clonotype: Germline and junction disagree at one end, which may indicate a read error. CDR3 bases: TGTGCCAGCAGTTTCCCAGGGGGAACTAATGAAAAAGTGTTTTTT. This gives the protein CASSFPGGTNEKVFF. The genes are TRBV28 and TRBJ1-4, with 7 bases fitting TRBD1. Germline V gives CDR1 MDHEN, CDR2 SYDVKM. The CDR3 is 15 amino acids.

The J gene is TRBJ1-2, the V gene TRBV6-1; D is unclear. This CDR3 is 12 amino acids long. V shed 3 bases and J shed 8 bases, with 10 bases lying between them. Per the germline V gene, CDR1 is MNHNS and CDR2 is SASEGT. Here the CDR3 reads CASSEVVGGYTF. In DNA form, the CDR3 reads TGTGCCAGCAGTGAGGTCGTAGGCGGCTACACCTTC.

As concerns this clonotype: One junction end disagrees with the germline gene, perhaps due to a read error. The V gene is TRBV11-3, the J gene TRBJ1-4; D may be TRBD1 (6 bases). The CDR3 is 14 residues long. Germline V gene lookup returns CDR1 SGHNT and CDR2 YENEEA. CDR3 residues: CASRPEGTTEKVFF. The CDR3 bases are TGTGCCAGCAGACCGGAGGGGACAACCGAAAAAGTGTTTTTT. Full variable domain (rest looked up from reference TRBV11-3 and TRBJ1-4): EAGVVQSPRYKIIEKKQPVAFWCNPISGHNTLYWYLQNLGQGPELLIRYENEEAVDDSQLPKDRFSAERLKGVDSTLKIQPAELGDSAVYLCASRPEGTTEKVFFGSGTQLSVL.

This clonotype was seen only a few times. One junction end does not reproduce the germline sequence, and a read error may be involved. V gene TRBV20-1 combines with J gene TRBJ2-5; a weak D match, TRBD2 (6 bases). The CDR3 covers 15 residues. Germline V gene data show CDR1 as DFQATT and CDR2 as SNEGSKA (reference sequence). CDR3 sequence: CSARVVWVADETQYF. CDR3 nucleotides: TGCAGTGCTAGAGTTGTGTGGGTAGCGGATGAGACTCAGTACTTC.

On this clonotype itself: This clone may be a read error of a much larger clone one base away. The conserved final phenylalanine or tryptophan is absent from the CDR3, which likely points to a read error. The limits of the CDR3 on the DNA are not certain, so only TCRdb's listed CDR3 is given. The V and J genes are TRBV12-3 or TRBV12-4 and TRBJ2-1; TRBD2, the table's D call, lacks a check against the DNA. The CDR3 is made up of 12 amino acids, end residues included. The CDR3 reads CASSISSGEGLL.

This clonotype came up a few times. The gene calls are TRBV7-2 and TRBJ2-3; D tentatively fits TRBD1 or TRBD2 (6 bases each). This CDR3 has 14 amino acids. The germline V gene encodes CDR1 SGHTA and CDR2 FQGNSA. V was trimmed by 5 bases and J by 6 bases, leaving 15 bases between them. The DNA for the CDR3 is TGTGCCAGCAGCCCCCTTAGGGGGGCGGATACGCAGTATTTT. It is translated as CASSPLRGADTQYF.

On this clonotype: Its ends do not fully match the called genes, so a read error is possible. The chain links TRBV4-2 to TRBJ1-5; no clear D. CDR1 is LGHNA, CDR2 YNFKEQ, per germline. This CDR3 has 12 residues. The CDR3 DNA reads TGTGCCAGCCGACGGAGCAATCAGCCCCAGAATTTT. Its translation: CASRRSNQPQNF.

Points on this clonotype: Relative to the germline gene, one junction end is altered; a read error may explain this. CDR3 residues: CASSSRLEGESTGELLF. CDR3 coding DNA: TGTGCCAGCAGCTCGCGACTAGAGGGAGAATCCACCGGGGAGCTGCTTTTT. The chain uses TRBV11-1 and TRBJ2-2; weak D call: TRBD2 (6 bases). Germline lookup yields CDR1 SGHAT and CDR2 FQDESV (reference sequence). The CDR3 runs to 17 residues.

A word on this clonotype: The final CDR3 position lacks the conserved phenylalanine or tryptophan, pointing to a likely read error. The DNA is left out, because the CDR3 cannot be placed on it with certainty; the CDR3 is given as TCRdb lists it. This chain links TRBV6-5 with TRBJ1-6; the D segment call TRBD1 is taken from the table without a DNA check. Germline-derived CDR1 and CDR2 are MNHEY and SVGAGI. Inclusive of both ends, the CDR3 amounts to 13 amino acids. The CDR3 is CASSYRRDRGFIY.

This clonotype was counted at least ten times. The V gene is TRBV4-3, the J gene TRBJ2-3; D unresolved. Germline assignment: CDR1 LGHNA and CDR2 YSLEER. Trimming removed 1 base at V and 1 base at J, with 6 bases between. This CDR3 has 14 amino acids. Here the CDR3 DNA reads TGCGCCAGCAGCCAAGGGCTGCGCACAGATACGCAGTATTTT. Protein product: CASSQGLRTDTQYF.